This TCR beta chain was observed in a study of blood T cell repertoires in COVID-19. The wider study: Samples came from the United States, Italy and Spain, spanning acute and convalescent COVID-19. The cDNA or gDNA used as material had been derived from T cells, B-cell-depleted T cells, or PBMCs.

The assay was immunoSEQ multiplex PCR, and TCRdb's table has in-frame clones only and misses some. The data hold over 100,000 clones, with approximately 80% observed a single time. The ends lost 4 bases at V and 4 bases at J; junction bases unmatched: 6. This CDR3 is built from 15 residues. Germline loops: CDR1 LNHDA, CDR2 SQIVND (reference sequence). This TCR was recovered from a human donor in a cohort sampled during active COVID-19. The specimen was peripheral blood. The chain recombines TRBV19 with TRBJ1-2, with TRBD1 matching 10 bases. The DNA of the CDR3 is TGTGCCAGTAGTAGGACAGGGGGACTCGCCTATGGCTACACCTTC. It translates to CASSRTGGLAYGYTF. The variable domain in full, completed from reference TRBV19 and TRBJ1-2, reads DGGITQSPKYLFRKEGQNVTLSCEQNLNHDAMYWYRQDPGQGLRLIYYSQIVNDFQKGDIAEGYSVSREKKESFPLTVTSAQKNPTAFYLCASSRTGGLAYGYTFGSGTRLTVV.